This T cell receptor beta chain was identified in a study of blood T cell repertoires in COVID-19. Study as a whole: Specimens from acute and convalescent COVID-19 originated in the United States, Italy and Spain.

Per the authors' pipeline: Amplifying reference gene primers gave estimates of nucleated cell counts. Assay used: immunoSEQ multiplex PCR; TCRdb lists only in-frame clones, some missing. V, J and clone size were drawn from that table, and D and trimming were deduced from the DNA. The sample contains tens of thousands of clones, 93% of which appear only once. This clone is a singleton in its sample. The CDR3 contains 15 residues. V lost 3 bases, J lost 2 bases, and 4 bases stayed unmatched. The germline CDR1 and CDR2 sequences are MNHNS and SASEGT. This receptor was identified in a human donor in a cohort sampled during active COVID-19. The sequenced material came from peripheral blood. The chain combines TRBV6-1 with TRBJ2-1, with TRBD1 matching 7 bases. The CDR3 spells CASSDRTGAYNEQFF. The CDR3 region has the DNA TGTGCCAGCAGTGACCGGACAGGAGCCTACAATGAGCAGTTCTTC.